These 27 T cell receptor beta chains were sequenced from one sample in a study of Ad26.COV2.S vaccination and SARS-CoV-2 variants. Specified treatment: about 20 received Ad26.COV2.S at low or high dose, single or two shots; about five received placebo; per-sample allocation not given. Specimens were obtained on day 63 following the first vaccine or placebo injection. Clones were sequenced by immunoSEQ multiplex PCR, and TCRdb holds only the in-frame ones, with some missing. The sample contains under 550,000 clones, more than 75% of which appear only once. This sample comprised peripheral blood, obtained in a trial of Ad26.COV2.S vaccine versus placebo. These receptors were obtained from a person between 18 and 59 years old who received the Ad26.COV2.S COVID-19 vaccine or a placebo.

CDR3 DNA: TGCGCCAGCACCAAAAAGGAGTTAGGGGTCACTGAAGCTTTCTTT. Its protein is CASTKKELGVTEAFF. This sequence joins TRBV5-1 and TRBJ1-1, with D maybe TRBD1 (5 bases). V lost 6 bases to trimming and J lost 4 bases, with 19 bases between them. Germline V CDR1 and CDR2: SGHRS, YFSETQ. The CDR3 has 15 residues. Full variable domain (outside the CDR3, taken from reference TRBV5-1 and TRBJ1-1): KAGVTQTPRYLIKTRGQQVTLSCSPISGHRSVSWYQQTPGQGLQFLFEYFSETQRNKGNFPGRFSGRQFSNSRSEMNVSTLELGDSALYLCASTKKELGVTEAFFGQGTRLTVV.

The genes are TRBV7-3 and TRBJ2-3; D gene ambiguous. Trimming removed 2 bases from V and 2 bases from J, with 8 bases in between. The CDR3 is 14 residues long. Per the germline V gene, CDR1 is SGHTA and CDR2 is FQGTGA. The CDR3 sequence: CASSLGPYTDTQYF. CDR3 nucleotides: TGTGCCAGCAGCTTAGGGCCCTACACAGATACGCAGTATTTT. Using reference TRBV7-3 and TRBJ2-3 for the parts outside the CDR3, the full variable domain is GAGVSQTPSNKVTEKGKYVELRCDPISGHTALYWYRQSLGQGPEFLIYFQGTGAADDSGLPNDRFFAVRPEGSVSTLKIQRTERGDSAVYLCASSLGPYTDTQYFGPGTRLTVL.

The chain has TRBV4-1 and TRBJ2-5, with 11 bases that match TRBD2. The CDR3 consists of 16 residues. CDR1 is MGHRA and CDR2 is YSYEKL in the germline V gene. V dropped 1 base and J dropped 5; count of bases not matched to a gene: 6. In DNA form, the CDR3 reads TGCGCCAGCAGCCAAGCAACTAGCGGGGGTTCGGAGACCCAGTACTTC. Protein sequence: CASSQATSGGSETQYF.

The rearrangement joins TRBV7-2 to TRBJ1-5; no clear D. The CDR3 extends over 16 amino acids. Germline values: CDR1 SGHTA, CDR2 FQGNSA. V was cut by 0 bases and J by 5 bases, with 14 bases left in between. This CDR3 is CASSLAGLAVYQPQHF. CDR3 sequence (DNA): TGTGCCAGCAGCTTAGCGGGCTTGGCAGTTTATCAGCCCCAGCATTTT.

The chain has TRBV11-2 and TRBJ2-7; tentatively, D is TRBD1 (7 bases). V was clipped by 5 bases and J by 1 base, with 15 bases between them. The CDR3 sequence is 15 residues long. In germline, CDR1 is SGHAT, CDR2 FQNNGV. CDR3 region: CASSALQGRSYEQYF. CDR3 DNA sequence: TGTGCCAGCAGCGCGTTACAGGGGAGGTCCTACGAGCAGTACTTC.

The V call is TRBV7-2, the J call TRBJ1-5, with TRBD1 matching 7 bases. This CDR3 contains 15 residues. V lost 1 base to trimming and J lost 5 bases; unmatched junction nucleotides: 5. The germline V gene has CDR1 SGHTA and CDR2 FQGNSA. The CDR3 bases are TGTGCCAGCAGCTTAGACCCAGGGGGATATCAGCCCCAGCATTTT. The encoded protein is CASSLDPGGYQPQHF.

This chain uses TRBV3-1 (or the pseudogene TRBV3-2) with TRBJ2-7; the match to TRBD1 covers 7 bases. The CDR3 extends over 14 amino acids. From germline, CDR1 is LGHDT and CDR2 YNNKEL (reference sequence). V gave up 6 bases and J gave up 2 bases; unmatched junction bases: 7. CDR3 nucleotide sequence: TGTGCCAGCAGAAACGACAGGGATCCCTACGAGCAGTACTTC. Translation: CASRNDRDPYEQYF.

The CDR3 sequence: CASSFGRYGTPVWKNEQYF. The CDR3 bases are TGTGCCAGCAGTTTCGGACGGTATGGGACTCCCGTTTGGAAGAACGAGCAGTACTTC. The V and J genes are TRBV28 and TRBJ2-7, with D perhaps TRBD2 (6 bases). Trimming stripped 3 bases from V and 5 bases from J, with 29 bases between. This CDR3 has 19 amino acids. Germline CDR1 is MDHEN and CDR2 is SYDVKM.

This clone was seen once. This chain uses TRBV7-9 with TRBJ2-3; 12 positions agree with TRBD2. V lost 5 bases, J lost 3 bases, and 6 bases stayed unmatched. The CDR3 covers 16 residues. Germline lookup yields CDR1 SEHNR and CDR2 FQNEAQ (reference sequence). The CDR3 coding sequence is TGTGCCAGCAGCGTGAGGACTAGCGGGGCAACAGATACGCAGTATTTT. This gives the protein CASSVRTSGATDTQYF.

This clone was seen only once. This rearrangement joins TRBV7-9 to TRBJ1-2, with a weak D call TRBD1 (5 bases). With 6 bases removed from V and 1 base from J, the gap between germline ends came to 9 bases. This CDR3 has 13 residues. Germline-derived CDR1 and CDR2 are SEHNR and FQNEAQ (reference sequence). Here the CDR3 DNA reads TGTGCCAGCAGTTATGACAGTAACTATGGCTACACCTTC. Translated, it gives CASSYDSNYGYTF.

This chain links TRBV7-9 with TRBJ2-5, with D perhaps TRBD1 or TRBD2 (5 bases each). There are 11 residues in the CDR3. Trimming removed 5 bases at V and 10 bases at J, with 11 bases between. The germline V gene has CDR1 SEHNR and CDR2 FQNEAQ (reference sequence). The CDR3 sequence is CASSVQEDQYF. CDR3 sequence (DNA): TGTGCCAGCAGCGTACAGGAGGACCAGTACTTC.

The CDR3 sequence: CASRQTSGGHQETQYF. The CDR3 nucleotides are TGTGCCAGCAGACAGACTAGCGGGGGCCACCAAGAGACCCAGTACTTC. This chain joins TRBV2 and TRBJ2-5, with 12 bases that match TRBD2. The CDR3 has 16 amino acids. Germline trimming cut 6 bases from V and 0 bases from J; bases unmatched to any gene: 5. Germline CDR1 reads SNHLY; CDR2 reads FYNNEI.

This clone was observed a single time. V usage is TRBV2 and J usage is TRBJ2-7; TRBD1 is a possible D gene (6 bases). The V end lost 10 bases, the J end lost 1 base, and 14 bases lay between the germline ends. CDR1 is SNHLY and CDR2 is FYNNEI in the germline V gene. This CDR3 is 13 amino acids long. In nucleotides, the CDR3 is TGTGCCACACAGGGAACCCCTTCCTACGAGCAGTACTTC. This translates into CATQGTPSYEQYF.

The genes are TRBV5-4 and TRBJ1-6; the match to TRBD1 covers 10 bases. This CDR3 comprises 13 residues. The V and J ends lost 10 bases and 7 bases, in that order; junction bases with no gene match: 5. From germline, CDR1 is SGHNT and CDR2 YYREEE (reference sequence). CDR3 bases: TGTGCCGGGGGACAGGGGAAAAATTCACCCCTCCACTTT. Protein: CAGGQGKNSPLHF.

The rearrangement links TRBV28 to TRBJ1-5; no clear D. This CDR3 comprises 16 residues. The V and J ends lost 6 bases and 0 bases respectively, with 15 bases between them. Germline CDR1 reads MDHEN; CDR2 reads SYDVKM. The DNA for the CDR3 is TGTGCCAGCAGCCTAGAGAGCCAGGTTAGCAATCAGCCCCAGCATTTT. Protein product: CASSLESQVSNQPQHF.

This chain joins TRBV18 and TRBJ2-7; 8 bases match TRBD2. CDR1 is KGHSH, CDR2 LQKENI, per germline. This CDR3 is built from 15 residues. V gave up 6 bases and J gave up 3 bases; unmatched junction bases: 10. CDR3 loop: CASSEKSGRVYEQYF. DNA of the CDR3: TGTGCCAGCTCGGAAAAAAGCGGGAGAGTCTACGAGCAGTACTTC.

V usage is TRBV30 and J usage is TRBJ1-2; tentative D call: TRBD1 (6 bases). The CDR3 length is 15 residues. The V end was cut by 0 bases, the J end by 0 bases, with 11 bases between. Per the germline V gene, CDR1 is GTSNPN and CDR2 is SVGIG (reference sequence). CDR3 region: CAWSVRDRSNYGYTF. CDR3 DNA sequence: TGTGCCTGGAGTGTACGAGACAGGTCTAACTATGGCTACACCTTC. Drawing the rest from reference TRBV30 and TRBJ1-2, the complete variable domain is SQTIHQWPATLVQPVGSPLSLECTVEGTSNPNLYWYRQAAGRGLQLLFYSVGIGQISSEVPQNLSASRPQDRQFILSSKKLLLSDSGFYLCAWSVRDRSNYGYTFGSGTRLTVV.

The count of this clone is one. J is TRBJ2-3 and V is TRBV6-1; D call uncertain. V shed 2 bases and J shed 2 bases, with 11 bases lying between them. Germline CDR1 and CDR2: MNHNS and SASEGT. This CDR3 contains 15 residues. Written as DNA, the CDR3 is TGTGCCAGCAGTGAAAACACCCGTATCACAGATACGCAGTATTTT. It is translated as CASSENTRITDTQYF.

J is TRBJ2-7 and V is TRBV6-2 or TRBV6-3; D might be TRBD1 or TRBD2, each matching 5 bases. This CDR3 has 15 amino acids. Between the trimmed V and J ends, which lost 6 bases and 2 bases, there was a span of 17 bases. Germline V lookup: CDR1 MNHEY, CDR2 SVGEGT. The CDR3 DNA reads TGTGCCAGCAGCCCGGGGAACAGGTTTCCCTACGAGCAGTACTTC. Its translation: CASSPGNRFPYEQYF.

Concerning this clone: Other DNA sequences in the sample encode the same CDR3. CDR3 coding DNA: TGTGCCAGCAGTCCGGGGCAAGAGACCCAGTACTTC. It is translated as CASSPGQETQYF. The gene calls are TRBV28 and TRBJ2-5, with D possibly being TRBD2 (5 bases). The V end lost 5 bases, the J end lost 2 bases, and 6 bases lay between the germline ends. Per germline, CDR1 MDHEN and CDR2 SYDVKM. There are 12 residues in the CDR3.

This chain joins TRBV29-1 and TRBJ2-7; D is perhaps TRBD1 or TRBD2 (5 bases each). Trimming removed 4 bases at V and 2 bases at J, with 12 bases between. Germline V gene lookup returns CDR1 SQVTM and CDR2 ANQGSEA. There are 13 residues in the CDR3. The DNA for the CDR3 is TGCAGCGTTGGAGGGGACGGCCCCTACGAGCAGTACTTC. Encoded protein: CSVGGDGPYEQYF.

The chain couples TRBV18 to TRBJ1-2; the match to TRBD1 covers 9 bases. V lost 3 bases, J lost 7 bases, and 9 bases stayed unmatched. This CDR3 comprises 15 residues. Germline V gene data show CDR1 as KGHSH and CDR2 as LQKENI. CDR3 in DNA: TGTGCCAGCTCACCTTCCGGGACAGGGCCGGCTGGCTACACCTTC. Its translation is CASSPSGTGPAGYTF.

The V call is TRBV2, the J call TRBJ2-7, with D unclear. The germline gives CDR1 SNHLY, CDR2 FYNNEI. Trimming pared 2 bases from V and 4 bases from J, leaving 12 bases between. This CDR3 contains 14 residues. The CDR3 spells CASSEQLTIYEQYF. The CDR3, as DNA: TGTGCCAGCAGTGAACAGTTGACAATTTACGAGCAGTACTTC.

This clone was counted a few times. The chain recombines TRBV6-1 with TRBJ1-2; D is perhaps TRBD1 (5 bases). The CDR3 contains 13 residues. Germline CDR1 and CDR2: MNHNS and SASEGT. Trimming left V 1 base short and J 7 bases short, with 10 bases between. The DNA for the CDR3 is TGTGCCAGCAGTGAAGGGGGGGATCGTGGCTACACCTTC. Encoded protein: CASSEGGDRGYTF.

This clone was recorded at least ten times. The J gene is TRBJ2-2, the V gene TRBV30, with D possibly matching TRBD2 (7 bases). Germline loops: CDR1 GTSNPN, CDR2 SVGIG (reference sequence). CDR3 length: 14 amino acids. Trimming pared 7 bases from V and 3 bases from J, leaving 15 bases between. CDR3: CASQKGGDTGELFF. The CDR3 coding sequence is TGTGCCTCGCAAAAGGGGGGGGACACCGGGGAGCTGTTTTTT.

J is TRBJ1-2 and V is TRBV7-8; a possible D gene is TRBD1 (6 bases). Germline values: CDR1 SGHVS, CDR2 FQNEAQ. Trimming took off 1 base at V and 4 bases at J, with 16 bases between the two ends. The CDR3 loop spans 16 amino acids. The CDR3 DNA reads TGTGCCAGCAGCTTAGTGGGGGGGCCGACAGGCTATGGCTACACCTTC. This sequence encodes CASSLVGGPTGYGYTF.

There are a few counts of this clone. The gene calls are TRBV19 and TRBJ1-5, with TRBD1 as a possible D gene (6 bases). CDR1 and CDR2 from the germline V gene are LNHDA and SQIVND (reference sequence). Trimming took off 5 bases at V and 8 bases at J, with 16 bases between the two ends. CDR3 length: 14 amino acids. The CDR3 region is CASSGDRPSKPQHF. The CDR3 nucleotides read TGTGCCAGTAGTGGAGACAGGCCAAGTAAGCCCCAGCATTTT. The entire variable domain, with the rest obtained from reference TRBV19 and TRBJ1-5, is as follows: DGGITQSPKYLFRKEGQNVTLSCEQNLNHDAMYWYRQDPGQGLRLIYYSQIVNDFQKGDIAEGYSVSREKKESFPLTVTSAQKNPTAFYLCASSGDRPSKPQHFGDGTRLSIL.